The table lists the clone carrying this T cell receptor (beta chain) with many counts. Its antigen remains unknown. The sample originates from a study of T cells in Graves' hyperthyroidism and ophthalmopathy. Study-wide results and caveats: Most thyroid clonotypes that were expanded above 0.001 also turned up in blood. The model's output predicted ophthalmopathy at a median of about 5.9 months prior to onset. In the analysis, a 13 V-J model separated ophthalmopathy from stable hyperthyroidism.

Those patients with uncontrolled infection, other autoimmune disease, pregnancy or lactation were excluded. RNA transcripts were the template for amplifying TCR beta CDR3 regions. The HTBI primer set drove a first-round RT-PCR of the TCR CDR3. In TCRdb, the multiplex PCR reads were re-called with MiXCR into one record per CDR3 protein. The repertoire holds under 300,000 distinct CDR3 sequences, with 13% to 15% as singletons. The CDR3 contains 12 residues. The germline V and J ends were trimmed by 6 bases and 3 bases, with 9 bases remaining between them. The receptor comes from a middle-aged woman with Graves' hyperthyroidism that later progressed to Graves' ophthalmopathy. Input material: blood. The rearrangement joins TRBV12-3 or TRBV12-4 to TRBJ2-7; D is unclear. Here the CDR3 reads CASRLQHYEQYF. The CDR3 DNA reads TGTGCCAGCAGACTACAGCACTACGAGCAGTACTTC.